The entry below gives a single T cell receptor beta chain sequence along with its context. This entry comes from a study of blood T cell repertoires in COVID-19. With 4 bases removed from V and 4 bases from J, the gap between germline ends came to 7 bases. Germline V lookup: CDR1 WNHNN, CDR2 SYGVQD (reference sequence). There are 13 residues in the CDR3. Clones were sequenced by immunoSEQ multiplex PCR, and TCRdb holds only the in-frame ones, with some missing. The profile covers around 110,000 clones, with approximately 90% appearing a single time and 1.8% taken by the ten largest. V usage is TRBV10-1 and J usage is TRBJ1-4; D is perhaps TRBD1 (5 bases). The specimen sequenced was peripheral blood. This sequence was found in a human donor with active COVID-19. The donor label of this sample is uncertain. CDR3 coding DNA: TGCGCCAGCAGTGGACAGATTAATGAAAAACTGTTTTTT. Its translation is CASSGQINEKLFF.